This TCR beta chain was sequenced in a study of T cell changes during pregnancy in multiple sclerosis. The repertoire was sequenced with immunoSEQ multiplex PCR; TCRdb's copy has only in-frame clones and lacks some. Counted here are over 70,000 clones, roughly 90% occurring once; the ten biggest clones make up under 2%. The germline V and J ends were trimmed by 6 bases and 6 bases, with 7 bases remaining between them. Germline CDR1 is MNHEY and CDR2 is SVGAGI. This CDR3 has 11 residues. The clonotype originates from a female donor in good health, enrolled as a control in a pregnancy study. The sample in question was peripheral blood, obtained in the first trimester of pregnancy. The J gene is TRBJ2-3, the V gene TRBV6-5; D not certain. The CDR3 loop reads CASSHGDTQYF. In nucleotides, the CDR3 is TGTGCCAGCAGCCACGGGGATACGCAGTATTTT.